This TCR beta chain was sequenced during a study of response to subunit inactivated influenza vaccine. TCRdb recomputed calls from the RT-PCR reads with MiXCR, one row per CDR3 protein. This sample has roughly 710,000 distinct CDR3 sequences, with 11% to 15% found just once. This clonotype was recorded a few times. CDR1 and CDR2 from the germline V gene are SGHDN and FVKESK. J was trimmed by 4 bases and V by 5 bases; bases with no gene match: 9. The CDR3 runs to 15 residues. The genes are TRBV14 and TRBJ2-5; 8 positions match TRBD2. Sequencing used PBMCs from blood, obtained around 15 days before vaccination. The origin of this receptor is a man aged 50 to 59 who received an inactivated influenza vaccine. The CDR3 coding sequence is TGTGCCAGCAGCAAAGGACTAGCCCGTGGAGAGACCCAGTACTTC. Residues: CASSKGLARGETQYF. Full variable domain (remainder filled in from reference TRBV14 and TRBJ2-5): EAGVTQFPSHSVIEKGQTVTLRCDPISGHDNLYWYRRVMGKEIKFLLHFVKESKQDESGMPNNRFLAERTGGTYSTLKVQPAELEDSGVYFCASSKGLARGETQYFGPGTRLLVL.